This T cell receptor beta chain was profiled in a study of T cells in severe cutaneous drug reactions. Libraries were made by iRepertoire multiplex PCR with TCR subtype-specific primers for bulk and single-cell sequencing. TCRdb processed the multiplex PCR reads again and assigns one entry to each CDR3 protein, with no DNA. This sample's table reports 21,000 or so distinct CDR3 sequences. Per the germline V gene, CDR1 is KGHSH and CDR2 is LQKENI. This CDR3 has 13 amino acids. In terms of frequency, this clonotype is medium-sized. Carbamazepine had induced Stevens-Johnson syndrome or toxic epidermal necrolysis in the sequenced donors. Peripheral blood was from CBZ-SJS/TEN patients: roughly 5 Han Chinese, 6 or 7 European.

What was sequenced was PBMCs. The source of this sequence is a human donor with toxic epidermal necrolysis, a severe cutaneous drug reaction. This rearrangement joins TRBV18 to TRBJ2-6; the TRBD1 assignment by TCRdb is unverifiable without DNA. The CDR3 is CASSPVSGNVLTF. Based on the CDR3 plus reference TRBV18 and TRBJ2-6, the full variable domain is NAGVMQNPRHLVRRRGQEARLRCSPMKGHSHVYWYRQLPEEGLKFMVYLQKENIIDESGMPKERFSAEFPKEGPSILRIQQVVRGDSAAYFCASSPVSGNVLTFGAGSRLTVL.